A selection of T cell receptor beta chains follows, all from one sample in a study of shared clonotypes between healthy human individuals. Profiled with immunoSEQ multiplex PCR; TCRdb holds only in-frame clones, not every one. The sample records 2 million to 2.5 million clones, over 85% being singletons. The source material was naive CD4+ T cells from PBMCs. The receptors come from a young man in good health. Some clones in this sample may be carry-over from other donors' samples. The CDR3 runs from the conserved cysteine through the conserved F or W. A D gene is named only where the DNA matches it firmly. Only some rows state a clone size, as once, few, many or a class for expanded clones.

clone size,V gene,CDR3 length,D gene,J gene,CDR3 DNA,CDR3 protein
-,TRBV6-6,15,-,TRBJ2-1,TGTGCCAGCAGTTACTCTCGGGCCGAGTACAATGAGCAGTTCTTC,CASSYSRAEYNEQFF
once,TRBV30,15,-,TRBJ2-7,TGTGCCTGGAGCGGGTACGGGGGAAGGATATACGAGCAGTACTTC,CAWSGYGGRIYEQYF
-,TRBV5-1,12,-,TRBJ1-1,TGCGCCAGCAGCTTGGAGGACACTGAAGCTTTCTTT,CASSLEDTEAFF
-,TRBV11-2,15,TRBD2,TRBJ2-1,TGTGCCAGCAGCCTGGGACTAGCGGATTACAATGAGCAGTTCTTC,CASSLGLADYNEQFF
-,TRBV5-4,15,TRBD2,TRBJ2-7,TGTGCCAGCAGCTTGGCCCGGGAGGCCAACTACGAGCAGTACTTC,CASSLAREANYEQYF
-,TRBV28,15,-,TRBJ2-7,TGTGCCAGCAGCCCGTTAGGGCTAGGGTCCTACGAGCAGTACTTC,CASSPLGLGSYEQYF
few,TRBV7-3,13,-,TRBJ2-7,TGTGCCAGCAGCTTAACGAGGGGAAACGAGCAGTACTTC,CASSLTRGNEQYF
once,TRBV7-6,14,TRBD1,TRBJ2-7,TGTGCCAGCAGCTTAGCGGGGGACAGCTACGAGCAGTACTTC,CASSLAGDSYEQYF
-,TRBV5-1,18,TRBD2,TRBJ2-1,TGCGCCAGCAGCTTGGTACTAGCGGGAGGTACCTCCTACAATGAGCAGTTCTTC,CASSLVLAGGTSYNEQFF
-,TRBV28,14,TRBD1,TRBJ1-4,TGTGCCAGCGGCCCGACAGGGGCTAATGAAAAACTGTTTTTT,CASGPTGANEKLFF
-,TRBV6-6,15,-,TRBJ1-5,TGTGCCAGCAGTTACTCGTACAGTAGCAATCAGCCCCAGCATTTT,CASSYSYSSNQPQHF
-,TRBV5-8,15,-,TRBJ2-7,TGTGCCAGCAGCCTCGCGGGACACCTGGCCTACGAGCAGTACTTC,CASSLAGHLAYEQYF
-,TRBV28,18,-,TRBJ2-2,TGTGCCAGCAGTTTTCCCATTTCGACAGGAGGAAACACCGGGGAGCTGTTTTTT,CASSFPISTGGNTGELFF
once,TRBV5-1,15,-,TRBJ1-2,TGCGCCAGCAGCTTGGCCGTGGAGGGGATAAATGGCTACACCTTC,CASSLAVEGINGYTF
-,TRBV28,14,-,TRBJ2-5,TGTGCCAGCAGTTTTAGGCCAGCGCGAGAGACCCAGTACTTC,CASSFRPARETQYF
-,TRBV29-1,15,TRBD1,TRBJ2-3,TGCAGCGTTGAAAAGGTCCAGGGGGCCGCAGATACGCAGTATTTT,CSVEKVQGAADTQYF
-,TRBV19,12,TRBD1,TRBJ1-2,TGTGCCAGTAGGGGACAGGGGACGGGCTACACCTTC,CASRGQGTGYTF
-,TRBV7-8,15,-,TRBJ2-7,TGTGCCAGCAGCGGGCGGGAAAACACCCTCTCCGAGCAGTACTTC,CASSGRENTLSEQYF
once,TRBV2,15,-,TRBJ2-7,TGTGCCAGCAGTGAACAGGGGGAGGGACTCTACGAGCAGTACTTC,CASSEQGEGLYEQYF
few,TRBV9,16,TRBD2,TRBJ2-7,TGTGCCAGCAGCGTAGGAGGAGGACTAGCGGGGACGGAGCAGTACTTC,CASSVGGGLAGTEQYF